This TCR beta chain was identified in a study of cytomegalovirus exposure and HLA in healthy donors. Study details: Early released data comprised 80 million to 90 million unique TCRs from HLA-typed donors.

Study-wide results and limits: Some TCR beta chains (about 180 of them) were listed as cytomegalovirus-associated.

Trimming at V came to 5 bases and at J to 2 bases, leaving 8 bases not matched to a gene. From germline, CDR1 is SGHNT and CDR2 YYREEE (reference sequence). This CDR3 region has 15 residues. The PCR ran on 60 Vbeta and 13 Jbeta primers. TCRdb's table, derived via immunoSEQ multiplex PCR, lists solely in-frame clones and lacks some. The sample records some 220,000 clones, approximately 82% being singletons. Points on this clone: Antigen unknown.

Sequencing was carried out using PBMCs. The chain couples TRBV5-4 to TRBJ2-7; 9 bases match TRBD1. The TCR originated in a woman between 40 and 55 years old in good health and CMV-seronegative. CDR3 amino acids: CASRVGGQGPYEQYF. DNA for the CDR3: TGTGCCAGCAGAGTTGGGGGACAGGGACCCTACGAGCAGTACTTC.